The clone carrying this T cell receptor beta chain was counted ten times or more. Amplification of TCR beta CDR3 regions used RNA as the template. A first-round RT-PCR of the TCR CDR3 used the HTBI primer set. TCRdb fed the multiplex PCR reads into MiXCR, producing one record per CDR3 protein. The data hold more than 300,000 distinct CDR3 sequences, with roughly 15% observed a single time. Individuals with ophthalmopathy presented a Clinical Activity Score of at least 3, a NOSPECS grade of at least 4 and a duration under 3 months. This entry comes from a study of T cells in Graves' hyperthyroidism and ophthalmopathy. Turning to the study itself: Peripheral blood was drawn at first diagnosis, prior to all treatment.

Germline values: CDR1 MNHNS, CDR2 SASEGT. J was trimmed by 10 bases and V by 4 bases; bases with no gene match: 12. This CDR3 is built from 16 residues. The sample consisted of blood. The V gene is TRBV6-1, the J gene TRBJ1-6, with TRBD1 matching 8 bases. The receptor was isolated from a woman in her twenties or thirties with Graves' ophthalmopathy. CDR3 sequence (DNA): TGTGCCAGCAGTGCGGTCGGGGGACAGGCAGTCTCACCCCTCCACTTT. Its translation: CASSAVGGQAVSPLHF.